These T cell receptor beta chains were read from a single sample in a study of Graves' ophthalmopathy and Graves' hyperthyroidism. TCRdb called the multiplex PCR reads again in MiXCR, with one record for every CDR3 protein. The table records about 1.2 million distinct CDR3 sequences, 35% to 45% of them present only once. Sequenced: peripheral blood or thyroid tissue (not recorded which). The receptors derive from an adult man with Graves' hyperthyroidism. Both conserved end residues are part of each CDR3. The D gene is left open where the match is weak. A clone size is listed for some rows: how often the clone was seen (once, few, many), or a class if it is expanded.

D gene | J gene | clone size | V gene | CDR3 protein | CDR3 DNA
- | TRBJ2-2 | many | TRBV2 | CASSERRALTGELFF | TGTGCCAGCAGTGAACGGCGGGCACTCACCGGGGAGCTGTTTTTT
- | TRBJ1-3 | few | TRBV28 | CASRFTGTGNTIYF | TGTGCCAGCAGGTTTACCGGGACTGGAAACACCATATATTTT
- | TRBJ2-2 | - | TRBV14 | CASSQRAMNTGELFF | TGTGCCAGCAGCCAGCGGGCAATGAACACCGGGGAGCTGTTTTTT
- | TRBJ1-4 | - | TRBV6-2/TRBV6-3 | CASGSTAATNEKLFF | TGTGCCAGCGGGTCGACAGCTGCAACTAATGAAAAACTGTTTTTT
TRBD2 | TRBJ2-1 | - | TRBV24-1 | CATSGRLASNEQFF | TGTGCCACCAGTGGGCGACTAGCGTCTAATGAGCAGTTCTTC
- | TRBJ1-1 | many | TRBV20-1 | CSARDRRDLGEAFF | TGCAGTGCTAGAGATCGTCGAGACTTGGGTGAAGCTTTCTTT
TRBD1 | TRBJ2-2 | - | TRBV20-1 | CSPGLTGFTGELFF | TGCAGCCCTGGATTGACAGGGTTTACCGGGGAGCTGTTTTTT
- | TRBJ2-2 | many | TRBV7-8 | CASSFGVTGELFF | TGTGCCAGCAGCTTTGGGGTCACCGGGGAGCTGTTTTTT
- | TRBJ1-3 | - | TRBV5-1 | CASSLLQVSSGNTIYF | TGCGCCAGCAGCTTGTTACAAGTCTCCTCTGGAAACACCATATATTTT
- | TRBJ1-3 | - | TRBV10-3 | CAISDGAGNSGNTIYF | TGTGCCATCAGTGACGGAGCGGGGAACTCTGGAAACACCATATATTTT
- | TRBJ2-7 | - | TRBV9 | CASSAIGAYEQYF | TGTGCCAGCAGCGCGATAGGAGCCTACGAGCAGTACTTC
TRBD1 | TRBJ1-2 | many | TRBV11-2 | CASSGRTDDRANYGYTF | TGTGCCAGCAGCGGACGGACGGACGACAGGGCGAACTATGGCTACACCTTC
- | TRBJ2-7 | many | TRBV7-2 | CASSSAQGRLTDEQYF | TGTGCCAGCAGCTCGGCTCAGGGAAGGCTGACGGACGAGCAGTACTTC
- | TRBJ1-2 | - | TRBV7-9 | CASSGAGYGYTF | TGTGCCAGCAGCGGCGCCGGCTATGGCTACACCTTC
- | TRBJ2-2 | - | TRBV10-3 | CAISGGVIANTGELFF | TGTGCCATCAGTGGTGGGGTTATCGCAAACACCGGGGAGCTGTTTTTT
TRBD2 | TRBJ2-6 | few | TRBV7-2 | CASRRGGTGANVLTF | TGTGCCAGCAGACGGGGGGGAACTGGGGCCAACGTCCTGACTTTC
TRBD1 | TRBJ1-1 | - | TRBV7-9 | CASSSPLRGQDSGAFF | TGTGCCAGCAGCTCCCCTTTGCGGGGACAGGATTCAGGAGCTTTCTTT
TRBD1 | TRBJ2-7 | many | TRBV7-9 | CASSERQGSEQYF | TGTGCCAGCAGCGAGAGACAGGGTTCCGAGCAGTACTTC
- | TRBJ2-2 | - | TRBV5-1 | CASSLDSATGELFF | TGCGCCAGCAGCTTGGATTCCGCCACCGGGGAGCTGTTTTTT
- | TRBJ1-2 | few | TRBV19 | CASSSDRPYGYTF | TGTGCCAGTAGTTCCGACAGACCCTATGGCTACACCTTC
TRBD2 | TRBJ2-2 | - | TRBV5-1 | CASNPSGLAGYTGELFF | TGCGCCAGCAACCCCTCAGGACTAGCGGGGTACACCGGGGAGCTGTTTTTT
- | TRBJ1-4 | - | TRBV5-5 | CASSLQVPANEKLFF | TGTGCCAGCAGCTTACAGGTCCCCGCTAATGAAAAACTGTTTTTT
- | TRBJ1-1 | - | TRBV20-1 | CSASPNLQGMNTEAFF | TGCAGTGCTAGCCCCAACCTACAGGGTATGAACACTGAAGCTTTCTTT
- | TRBJ2-6 | few | TRBV7-2 | CASSLSRANVLTF | TGTGCCAGCAGTTTATCTAGGGCCAACGTCCTGACTTTC
- | TRBJ1-2 | - | TRBV12-3/TRBV12-4 | CASSPDWANYGYTF | TGTGCCAGCAGTCCCGACTGGGCTAACTATGGCTACACCTTC
- | TRBJ1-5 | few | TRBV9 | CASNTNGQPQHF | TGTGCCAGCAACACTAACGGTCAGCCCCAGCATTTT
- | TRBJ2-5 | - | TRBV6-9 | CGGPRRYF | TGTGGGGGGCCCCGGCGGTACTTC
TRBD2 | TRBJ2-7 | few | TRBV5-1 | CASSLDTGTSAYEQYF | TGCGCCAGCAGCTTAGACACCGGGACTAGCGCCTACGAGCAGTACTTC
- | TRBJ1-1 | few | TRBV20-1 | CSASSTNTEAFF | TGCAGTGCTAGCTCGACGAACACTGAAGCTTTCTTT
- | TRBJ1-6 | many | TRBV6-6 | CASRDPNNSPLHF | TGTGCCAGCAGGGACCCCAATAATTCACCCCTCCACTTT
- | TRBJ1-2 | many | TRBV5-8 | CASSLEAGAGGYTF | TGTGCCAGCAGCTTGGAGGCAGGGGCTGGTGGCTACACCTTC
- | TRBJ1-2 | once | TRBV10-2 | CASSFGTASNYGYTF | TGTGCCAGCAGCTTCGGGACGGCTAGCAACTATGGCTACACCTTC
- | TRBJ2-5 | many | TRBV7-9 | CASRGIGQQETQYF | TGTGCCAGCAGGGGGATTGGACAGCAAGAGACCCAGTACTTC
TRBD1 | TRBJ2-2 | - | TRBV7-8 | CASSTGTGIRGELFF | TGTGCCAGCAGCACCGGGACAGGGATACGCGGGGAGCTGTTTTTT
- | TRBJ1-6 | - | TRBV4-3 | CASSLAVGGRSENSPLHF | TGCGCCAGCAGCCTAGCCGTCGGGGGCCGCTCCGAAAATTCACCCCTCCACTTT
- | TRBJ2-5 | - | TRBV11-2 | CASSLGDTIARETQYF | TGTGCCAGCAGCTTAGGGGACACCATTGCCAGAGAGACCCAGTACTTC
TRBD1 | TRBJ2-5 | many | TRBV15 | CATSRDRQGETQYF | TGTGCCACCAGCAGGGACAGGCAAGGAGAGACCCAGTACTTC
TRBD1 | TRBJ1-4 | many | TRBV10-3 | CAISVDRVRDEKLFF | TGTGCCATCAGTGTGGACAGGGTGCGGGATGAAAAACTGTTTTTT
TRBD1 | TRBJ1-5 | many | TRBV7-9 | CASSSTGVGQPQHF | TGTGCCAGCAGCTCGACAGGGGTAGGACAGCCCCAGCATTTT
- | TRBJ1-1 | many | TRBV6-5 | CATPSNFF | TGTGCCACCCCCTCTAATTTCTTT
TRBD1 | TRBJ2-7 | many | TRBV5-1 | CASSLGTGTYEQYF | TGTGCCAGCAGCTTAGGGACAGGGACCTACGAGCAGTACTTC
- | TRBJ2-5 | many | TRBV25-1 | CASKSRGETQYF | TGTGCCAGCAAGTCTAGGGGAGAGACCCAGTACTTC
TRBD1 | TRBJ1-5 | - | TRBV15 | CATSSPWTGDNQPQHF | TGTGCCACCAGCAGCCCCTGGACAGGGGACAATCAGCCCCAGCATTTT
TRBD1 | TRBJ2-7 | - | TRBV2 | CASNRDRGRAYEQYF | TGTGCCAGCAACCGGGACAGGGGAAGGGCCTACGAGCAGTACTTC
- | TRBJ1-1 | - | TRBV29-1 | CSLATRTDNEAFF | TGCAGCTTGGCGACCCGAACAGATAACGAAGCTTTCTTT
TRBD1 | TRBJ2-5 | - | TRBV7-8 | CASSSAGTGYQETQYF | TGTGCCAGCAGCTCAGCGGGGACAGGGTACCAAGAGACCCAGTACTTC
TRBD1 | TRBJ1-5 | many | TRBV19 | CASSFRGLKRGGNQPQHF | TGTGCCAGTAGTTTCAGGGGGCTGAAGCGAGGTGGCAATCAGCCCCAGCATTTT